This T cell receptor (beta chain) was recorded in a study of blood T cell repertoires in COVID-19. Study-level background: The cDNA or gDNA used as material had been derived from T cells, B-cell-depleted T cells, or PBMCs.

Using immunoSEQ multiplex PCR, the repertoire was profiled, and TCRdb retains in-frame clones only, with some absent. Of about 110,000 clones listed, roughly 88% were seen once; the top ten hold 7.9%. CDR1 and CDR2 from the germline V gene are SGHAT and FQNNGV. This CDR3 is 16 amino acids long. The V gene lost 1 base and the J gene lost 3 bases, with 14 bases spanning the gap. The chain is built from TRBV11-2 and TRBJ2-3; weak D call: TRBD2 (5 bases). What was sequenced was peripheral blood. The origin of this receptor is a woman at least 80 years old with active or convalescent COVID-19. CDR3 sequence: CASSLVRGWATDTQYF. The CDR3 DNA reads TGTGCCAGCAGCTTAGTTCGGGGATGGGCTACAGATACGCAGTATTTT.